Shown below are 19 T cell receptor beta chains from a single sample sequenced in a study of tumor-infiltrating lymphocytes in primary liver carcinoma. cDNA specific to TCR beta was made from approximately 0.55 ug of total RNA, with a constant-region primer employed for priming. The TCR beta library was amplified through three nested multiplex PCR rounds in a modified ARM-PCR procedure. TRBV1-TRBV30 forward primers and a C-beta reverse primer were used in the first two PCR rounds, which each ran for ten to eleven cycles. TCRdb itself ran the multiplex PCR reads through MiXCR, one entry per CDR3 protein. This table has 90,000 to 140,000 distinct CDR3 sequences, roughly 80% appearing once. Total RNA and DNA came together from around 20-30 mg of bulk tissue without cell sorting. The sample comprised liver tumor tissue from sampling region 3. Subset meaning: tumor region T3, left-lateral pole. The receptor source for this set is a man between 35 and 55 years old with primary liver carcinoma and hepatitis B virus infection.

V gene TRBV6-1 combines with J gene TRBJ2-1; D uncertain. CDR3 length: 12 residues. V was pared by 10 bases and J by 14 bases, with 21 bases between. Germline assignment: CDR1 MNHNS and CDR2 SASEGT. The CDR3 reads CATLPSYNKEFF. In DNA form, the CDR3 reads TGTGCCACCCTTCCATCCTACAATAAGGAGTTCTTC.

The chain joins TRBV6-1 to TRBJ1-5, with unresolved D. The germline gives CDR1 MNHNS, CDR2 SASEGT. The ends were cut back, 11 bases at V and 2 bases at J, with 13 bases in the middle. This CDR3 region has 13 residues. In nucleotides, the CDR3 is TGTGCCTGTAGTGGGGAGCGCAATCAGCCCCAGCATTTT. The encoded protein is CACSGERNQPQHF.

The V call is TRBV3-1, the J call TRBJ1-2; D ambiguous. The CDR3 extends over 13 amino acids. Between the trimmed V and J ends, which lost 5 bases and 10 bases, there was a span of 17 bases. Per the germline V gene, CDR1 is LGHDT and CDR2 is YNNKEL (reference sequence). In DNA, the CDR3 is TGTGCCAGCAGCTCCGATTTATTCGGGGACTACACCTTC. Encoded protein: CASSSDLFGDYTF.

Turning to this clonotype: A read error may account for a junction end that differs from germline. The gene calls are TRBV2 and TRBJ1-5; D gene ambiguous. This CDR3 region has 13 residues. The germline CDR1 and CDR2 sequences are SNHLY and FYNNEI. The CDR3 reads CATSEVRQQPQHF. CDR3 sequence (DNA): TGTGCCACCAGTGAAGTGCGGCAGCAGCCCCAGCATTTT.

The rearrangement joins TRBV11-2 to TRBJ2-4; possibly TRBD2 for D (5 bases). The CDR3 has 17 amino acids. Deletions cut 0 bases from V and 8 bases from J, with 20 bases between. Germline values: CDR1 SGHAT, CDR2 FQNNGV. DNA for the CDR3: TGTGCCAGCAGCTTAGATAGAGCAGGTCTAGCCAACGACATTCAGTACTTC. Protein product: CASSLDRAGLANDIQYF.

Worth noting for this clonotype: This may be a read error: a much more frequent sequence differs by one nucleotide. The CDR3 nucleotides read TGTGCCATCAGCTTAGCAGGGGTGGGAGAGCAGTACTTC. This encodes CAISLAGVGEQYF. V is TRBV11-2 and J is TRBJ2-7; TRBD1 is a possible D gene (6 bases). Germline V gene lookup returns CDR1 SGHAT and CDR2 FQNNGV. This CDR3 is built from 13 residues. The whole variable domain, filled in from reference TRBV11-2 and TRBJ2-7, reads EAGVAQSPRYKIIEKRQSVAFWCNPISGHATLYWYQQILGQGPKLLIQFQNNGVVDDSQLPKDRFSAERLKGVDSTLKIQPAKLEDSAVYLCAISLAGVGEQYFGPGTRLTVT.

Concerning this clonotype: The junction departs from the called germline gene at one end, perhaps through a read error. V is TRBV6-6 and J is TRBJ2-7; perhaps TRBD1 as D (6 bases). Germline CDR1 is MNHNY and CDR2 is SVGAGI (reference sequence). CDR3 length: 17 residues. The CDR3 DNA reads as TGTGCGAGCAGTTCCTCGTCGAACCAGGGGCCTAGTGACGAGCAGTGCTTC. Translation gives CASSSSSNQGPSDEQCF.

Points on this clonotype: A read error is likely, as this CDR3 ends without the conserved phenylalanine or tryptophan. It is unclear where the CDR3 begins or ends on the DNA, so no DNA is shown, and the CDR3 is as TCRdb lists it. The chain recombines TRBV11-1 with TRBJ1-6; the DNA was not compared with TRBD1, the D call given in the table. The CDR3 is 13 residues long, ends included. Per the germline V gene, CDR1 is SGHAT and CDR2 is FQDESV (reference sequence). CDR3 loop: CATSRTLISPLNS.

Regarding this clonotype: No conserved phenylalanine or tryptophan is present at the end of the CDR3, so a read error is the likely explanation. The rearrangement joins TRBV5-6 to TRBJ2-7; D not certain. The CDR3 is 14 residues long. Looked up from germline, CDR1 is SGHDT and CDR2 is YYEEEE. The DNA for the CDR3 is TGTACCAGCAGCTTATGGGGAAGCTCCTATGAGCAGTACCTC. It is translated as CTSSLWGSSYEQYL.

As to this clonotype: At one end the junction does not follow the germline gene, possibly because of a read error. CDR3 loop: CASTSPGHVSNQPQHF. CDR3 sequence (DNA): TGTGCTAGCACTTCTCCGGGACACGTTAGCAATCAGCCCCAGCATTTT. The chain couples TRBV12-3 or TRBV12-4 to TRBJ1-5, with D possibly TRBD1 on 6 matching bases. The CDR3 spans 16 residues.

V is TRBV10-3 and J is TRBJ1-5; TRBD1 matches 9 bases. This CDR3 is built from 13 residues. CDR1 is ENHRY and CDR2 is SYGVKD in the germline V gene. CDR3 coding DNA: TGTGGCATTAGACAGGGGGAGGCGAAGCCCCAGCATTTT. Protein sequence: CGIRQGEAKPQHF.

About this clonotype: Its ends do not fully match the called genes, so a read error is possible. The chain is built from TRBV10-2 and TRBJ1-1; D is uncertain. This CDR3 region has 11 residues. Per germline, CDR1 WSHSY and CDR2 SAAADI. The CDR3, as DNA: TGTGCCAGCAGCCACCTCAATGAAACTTTCTTT. Translation: CASSHLNETFF.

Turning to this clonotype: One end of the junction does not line up with germline, which may come from a read error. The chain carries TRBV12-3 or TRBV12-4 and TRBJ1-4; the D gene is possibly TRBD1 (5 bases). The CDR3 runs 14 residues. This chain's CDR3 is CVSRRGATNEKLFF. The CDR3 nucleotides read TGTGTCAGCAGAAGGGGTGCTACTAATGAAAAACTGTTTTTT.

The CDR3: CARSRLAGGLVDEQFF. CDR3 nucleotides: TGTGCCAGGAGCCGACTAGCGGGAGGTCTTGTGGATGAGCAGTTCTTC. The chain uses TRBV28 and TRBJ2-1; TRBD2 aligns across 13 bases. This CDR3 has 16 residues. In germline, CDR1 is MDHEN, CDR2 SYDVKM. V lost 9 bases, J lost 8 bases, and 13 bases stayed unmatched.

This clonotype was recorded only once. Sequence at one end of the junction differs from germline and may be a read error. CDR3 sequence: CASSQDLGTSGGTHYF. CDR3 coding DNA: TGTGCCAGCAGCCAAGATCTGGGGACTAGTGGCGGTACGCACTATTTT. V is TRBV4-2 and J is TRBJ2-3; 8 bases match TRBD2. The germline V gene has CDR1 LGHNA and CDR2 YNFKEQ. The CDR3 loop spans 16 amino acids.

The V and J genes are TRBV29-1 and TRBJ1-1; D gene ambiguous. Trimming shortened V by 3 bases and J by 4 bases, and 9 bases separated the two germline ends. Germline assignment: CDR1 SQVTM and CDR2 ANQGSEA. There are 12 residues in the CDR3. For the CDR3, the DNA is TGCAGCGTTGACTTTGGGAGCACTGAAGCTTTCTTT. Amino acid sequence: CSVDFGSTEAFF.

This chain connects TRBV2 to TRBJ2-3; D perhaps matches TRBD1 (5 bases). The germline gives CDR1 SNHLY, CDR2 FYNNEI. The length of the CDR3 is 14 residues. The V end lost 9 bases, the J end lost 10 bases, and 23 bases lay between the germline ends. The CDR3, as DNA: TGTGCCAGTAACCTAGACAGCATTGCGGATGCGCAGTATTTT. Translation: CASNLDSIADAQYF.

This chain uses TRBV12-3 or TRBV12-4 with TRBJ1-2; D remains unclear. Trimming stripped 5 bases from V and 14 bases from J, with 21 bases between. This CDR3 is 13 amino acids long. The CDR3 nucleotides are TGTGCCAGCAGTGCTGAAAGGAACTATGGCCAGACCTTC. This translates into CASSAERNYGQTF.

Note on this clonotype: The junction departs from the called germline gene at one end, perhaps through a read error. The V call is TRBV29-1, the J call TRBJ1-1; TRBD1 aligns across 8 bases. Germline CDR1 reads SQVTM; CDR2 reads ANQGSEA. CDR3 length: 12 residues. CDR3 protein: CGVGTGMTEVFF. In DNA, the CDR3 is TGCGGGGTGGGGACAGGCATGACTGAAGTTTTCTTT.